This T cell receptor beta chain was observed in a study of a mutant IDH1 vaccine in newly diagnosed glioma. At the level of the study: Of treated patients, around 62% were men and about 38% women, averaging about 40 years. At week 35 came visit V12, and visit V13 followed at week 47.

The CDR3 covers 11 residues. V lost 6 bases to trimming and J lost 0 bases, with 1 base between them. Per germline, CDR1 MNHNY and CDR2 SVGAGI (reference sequence). Produced via immunoSEQ multiplex PCR; TCRdb's table is partial and in-frame only. The repertoire has approximately 100,000 clones, roughly 89% of them found once; the top ten carry over 0.6%. This sample's time point: week 47, end of study. With topical imiquimod, each dose of the vaccine consisted of 300 ug of mutant IDH1 20-mer peptide. Eight vaccinations reached patients in weeks 1, 3, 5, 7, 11, 15, 19 and 23. In the case of this clone: Its cognate antigen is unknown.

The sequence was collected from a woman aged 50 to 60 with glioma. This rearrangement joins TRBV6-6 to TRBJ2-3; D is unresolved. The sample consisted of PBMCs, taken from a glioma patient whose treatment included an IDH1 peptide vaccine. The CDR3 loop is CASRSTDTQYF. The DNA for the CDR3 is TGTGCCAGCAGAAGCACAGATACGCAGTATTTT.